This T cell receptor (beta chain) was recorded in a study of blood T cells in healthy people across ages. Trimming at V came to 2 bases and at J to 10 bases, leaving 14 bases not matched to a gene. The CDR3 totals 17 residues. Germline CDR1 and CDR2: MNHEY and SVGEGT. A second roughly 6 to 11 cycle PCR used barcoded and J-beta primers. MiXCR, run by TCRdb on the 5' RACE reads, gives a single entry per CDR3 protein. This sample has about 830,000 distinct CDR3 sequences, with about 59% found just once. The material sequenced was blood. This receptor was identified in a man aged 25 to 40 in good health. The gene calls are TRBV6-2 or TRBV6-3 and TRBJ2-1, with 10 bases matching TRBD1. CDR3 protein: CASSYPDRGRLSWEQFF. CDR3 bases: TGTGCCAGCAGTTACCCCGACAGGGGGCGTCTCTCCTGGGAGCAGTTCTTC.